A selection of T cell receptor beta chains follows, all from one sample in a study of Ad26.COV2.S vaccination and SARS-CoV-2 variants. Generated by immunoSEQ multiplex PCR, the TCRdb table keeps only in-frame clones and is missing some. In the table there are fewer than 900,000 clones, approximately 88% of which are singletons. The material was peripheral blood, obtained in a trial of Ad26.COV2.S vaccine versus placebo. The receptors were gathered from a person between 18 and 65 years old who received the Ad26.COV2.S COVID-19 vaccine or a placebo. Both conserved end residues are part of each CDR3. A D gene is named only where the DNA matches it firmly. Rows may omit the clone size; those that give it use once, few, many or a size class.

V: TRBV6-5
size: NA
D: NA
J: TRBJ2-7
DNA: TGTGCCAGCAGTCCTTCCTACGAGCAGTACTTC
CDR3: CASSPSYEQYF

V: TRBV18
size: NA
D: NA
J: TRBJ1-6
DNA: TGTGCCAGCTCACCACGGGGCAACAAGCGGGATTCACCCCTCCACTTT
CDR3: CASSPRGNKRDSPLHF

V: TRBV11-2
size: few
D: NA
J: TRBJ1-2
DNA: TGTGCCAGCAGCGTCGACAGCGCGAACTATGGCTACACCTTC
CDR3: CASSVDSANYGYTF

V: TRBV18
size: NA
D: NA
J: TRBJ1-4
DNA: TGTGCCAGCTCAGAAAATGGACAGTGGGAAAAACTGTTTTTT
CDR3: CASSENGQWEKLFF

V: TRBV19
size: NA
D: NA
J: TRBJ2-1
DNA: TGTGCCAGTAGTTTCGGCTACTCCTACAATGAGCAGTTCTTC
CDR3: CASSFGYSYNEQFF

V: TRBV7-2
size: NA
D: NA
J: TRBJ2-3
DNA: TGTGCCAGCAGCTCCAGGAGGTTAACCACAGATACGCAGTATTTT
CDR3: CASSSRRLTTDTQYF

V: TRBV6-2/TRBV6-3
size: NA
D: NA
J: TRBJ2-1
DNA: TGTGCCAGCAGTCCCTACAGTCCCGGGAACACGGATGAGCAGTTCTTC
CDR3: CASSPYSPGNTDEQFF

V: TRBV18
size: NA
D: NA
J: TRBJ2-4
DNA: TGTGCCAGCTCACCACTGGACCGATGGGGGGCCAAAAACATTCAGTACTTC
CDR3: CASSPLDRWGAKNIQYF

V: TRBV10-3
size: NA
D: TRBD1
J: TRBJ1-1
DNA: TGTGCCATCAGTGAGGACAGGGGAGACACTGAAGCTTTCTTT
CDR3: CAISEDRGDTEAFF

V: TRBV19
size: NA
D: NA
J: TRBJ2-5
DNA: TGTGCCAGTAGTATAGGGGGCTCCCAAGAGACCCAGTACTTC
CDR3: CASSIGGSQETQYF

V: TRBV10-3
size: NA
D: NA
J: TRBJ1-1
DNA: TGTGCCATCAGTGATAGTTCCGTTACGGCAGCTTTCTTT
CDR3: CAISDSSVTAAFF

V: TRBV7-9
size: NA
D: TRBD1
J: TRBJ1-1
DNA: TGTGCCAGCAGCTTAGGGGACAGGAACACTGAAGCTTTCTTT
CDR3: CASSLGDRNTEAFF

V: TRBV5-3
size: NA
D: NA
J: TRBJ2-7
DNA: TGTGCCAGAAGCTTACAGGGTGTCTTCTACGAGCAGTACTTC
CDR3: CARSLQGVFYEQYF

V: TRBV30
size: NA
D: NA
J: TRBJ1-1
DNA: TGTGCCTACGCGGGTGGGTTTGAAGCTTTCTTT
CDR3: CAYAGGFEAFF

V: TRBV27
size: NA
D: NA
J: TRBJ2-1
DNA: TGTGCCAGCAGGCCGGCCGCCGGGACTGACGATTGGTTCTTC
CDR3: CASRPAAGTDDWFF

V: TRBV12-3/TRBV12-4
size: once
D: NA
J: TRBJ2-2
DNA: TGTGCCAGCAGTTTTTATCCGACCGGGGAGCTGTTTTTT
CDR3: CASSFYPTGELFF

V: TRBV6-6
size: few
D: NA
J: TRBJ1-2
DNA: TGTGCCAGTGCCGCGAGGGGTCAAAACCTCTATGGCTACACCTTC
CDR3: CASAARGQNLYGYTF

V: TRBV6-5
size: few
D: NA
J: TRBJ1-2
DNA: TGTGCCAGCGGACAGTCCTATGGCTACACCTTC
CDR3: CASGQSYGYTF

V: TRBV10-3
size: NA
D: NA
J: TRBJ2-2
DNA: TGTGCCACCGGGACTGGGGAGCTGTTTTTT
CDR3: CATGTGELFF

V: TRBV6-5
size: once
D: NA
J: TRBJ1-5
DNA: TGTGCCAGCAGACAACAGCCTGGAGGCAATCAGCCCCAGCATTTT
CDR3: CASRQQPGGNQPQHF

V: TRBV19
size: once
D: NA
J: TRBJ2-3
DNA: TGTGCCAGTAGTATAGCCACAGATACGCAGTATTTT
CDR3: CASSIATDTQYF

V: TRBV7-2
size: NA
D: NA
J: TRBJ2-7
DNA: TGTGCCAGCAGCTTAGAGGGCGGGTACGAGCAGTACTTC
CDR3: CASSLEGGYEQYF

V: TRBV7-6
size: NA
D: NA
J: TRBJ2-7
DNA: TGTGCCAGCAGCCCCATCCGATCAAATGACTACGAGCAGTACTTC
CDR3: CASSPIRSNDYEQYF

V: TRBV5-1
size: NA
D: NA
J: TRBJ2-7
DNA: TGCGCCAGCAGCACTGGACCGGGTGGATCCTACGAGCAGTACTTC
CDR3: CASSTGPGGSYEQYF

V: TRBV7-9
size: NA
D: NA
J: TRBJ1-2
DNA: TGTGCCAGCAGCCTCCAATCGGGCGGCTATGGCTACACCTTC
CDR3: CASSLQSGGYGYTF

V: TRBV25-1
size: NA
D: NA
J: TRBJ1-1
DNA: TGTGCCAGCAGTGAGCTACAGGGATGGACTGAAGCTTTCTTT
CDR3: CASSELQGWTEAFF

V: TRBV2
size: NA
D: NA
J: TRBJ1-2
DNA: TGTGCCAGCAGGTATGCCGGCTACACCTTC
CDR3: CASRYAGYTF

V: TRBV6-6
size: NA
D: TRBD1
J: TRBJ1-2
DNA: TGTGCCGGGAGGGACAGCAACTATGGCTACACCTTC
CDR3: CAGRDSNYGYTF

V: TRBV2
size: NA
D: NA
J: TRBJ1-4
DNA: TGTGCCAGCACGGGACCCCTTCCTGAAAAACTGTTTTTT
CDR3: CASTGPLPEKLFF

V: TRBV30
size: NA
D: NA
J: TRBJ2-1
DNA: TGTGCCTGGAGTTCCGACAGACACTCCTACAATGAGCAGTTCTTC
CDR3: CAWSSDRHSYNEQFF

V: TRBV6-6
size: once
D: TRBD2
J: TRBJ2-2
DNA: TGTGCCAGCACTATTAGCGGGAGTAACACCGGGGAGCTGTTTTTT
CDR3: CASTISGSNTGELFF

V: TRBV5-6
size: NA
D: NA
J: TRBJ2-7
DNA: TGTGCCAGCAGCTCCTCCTACGAGCAGTACTTC
CDR3: CASSSSYEQYF

V: TRBV6-1
size: NA
D: NA
J: TRBJ1-1
DNA: TGTGCCAGCAGTGAAGCGCGGACAGCTGAAGCTTTCTTT
CDR3: CASSEARTAEAFF

V: TRBV6-5
size: NA
D: TRBD1
J: TRBJ1-2
DNA: TGTGCCAGCAGTTACGGGACAGGTGCTTTTAACTATGGCTACACCTTC
CDR3: CASSYGTGAFNYGYTF

V: TRBV12-3/TRBV12-4
size: NA
D: NA
J: TRBJ2-2
DNA: TGTGCCAGCGGGTGGACTCACACCGGGGAGCTGTTTTTT
CDR3: CASGWTHTGELFF

V: TRBV27
size: NA
D: TRBD1
J: TRBJ2-5
DNA: TGTGCCAGCAGTTTCGACAGGGGAGGAGAGACCCAGTACTTC
CDR3: CASSFDRGGETQYF

V: TRBV3-1/TRBV3-2
size: NA
D: NA
J: TRBJ2-2
DNA: TGTGCCAGCAGCCAAGTAGGGCCCGGGGAGCTGTTTTTT
CDR3: CASSQVGPGELFF

V: TRBV5-1
size: NA
D: NA
J: TRBJ2-3
DNA: TGCGCCAGCAGCTTGGACTCCCTCGGGGATACGCAGTATTTT
CDR3: CASSLDSLGDTQYF

V: TRBV30
size: NA
D: NA
J: TRBJ1-2
DNA: TGTGCCGGTAACCGGGACTTCCTTAACTATGGCTACACCTTC
CDR3: CAGNRDFLNYGYTF

V: TRBV4-2
size: NA
D: NA
J: TRBJ2-3
DNA: TGTGCCAGCAGCCAAGTCTCCGGGGGAGGCACAGATACGCAGTATTTT
CDR3: CASSQVSGGGTDTQYF

V: TRBV9
size: NA
D: TRBD1
J: TRBJ1-2
DNA: TGTGCCAGCAGCACAGGACAGGGTCAAGGCTATGGCTACACCTTC
CDR3: CASSTGQGQGYGYTF

V: TRBV12-3/TRBV12-4
size: NA
D: NA
J: TRBJ1-5
DNA: TGTGCCAGCAGCGGGCCCGGCAATCAGCCCCAGCATTTT
CDR3: CASSGPGNQPQHF

V: TRBV5-1
size: NA
D: TRBD1
J: TRBJ1-4
DNA: TGCGCCAGCAGGACGGACAGGGGAAATGAAAAACTGTTTTTT
CDR3: CASRTDRGNEKLFF

V: TRBV2
size: NA
D: NA
J: TRBJ2-2
DNA: TGTGCCAGCAGGGAGAACACCGGGGAGCTGTTTTTT
CDR3: CASRENTGELFF

V: TRBV12-5
size: few
D: NA
J: TRBJ2-1
DNA: TGTGCTTCCCGGTTGGGGAATCCCAATGAGCAGTTCTTC
CDR3: CASRLGNPNEQFF

V: TRBV19
size: NA
D: NA
J: TRBJ1-1
DNA: TGTGCCAGTAGTATAAGTTCATGGTTTTTGGGGAACACTGAAGCTTTCTTT
CDR3: CASSISSWFLGNTEAFF

V: TRBV7-8
size: NA
D: NA
J: TRBJ1-5
DNA: TGTGCCAGCAGAGGGACGGATCAGCCCCAGCATTTT
CDR3: CASRGTDQPQHF

V: TRBV12-3/TRBV12-4
size: NA
D: NA
J: TRBJ2-7
DNA: TGTGCCAGCACCTTCGGAGGTAGGGAGCAGTACTTC
CDR3: CASTFGGREQYF

V: TRBV6-5
size: NA
D: NA
J: TRBJ1-4
DNA: TGTGCCAGCAGGAGGGGAACTAATGAAAAACTGTTTTTT
CDR3: CASRRGTNEKLFF

V: TRBV24-1
size: NA
D: NA
J: TRBJ2-1
DNA: TGTGCCACCAGTGATTCCCTGGGACGTAGGCAGTTCTTC
CDR3: CATSDSLGRRQFF

V: TRBV6-5
size: NA
D: NA
J: TRBJ2-7
DNA: TGTGCCAGCAGGCGGATCTACGAGCAGTACTTC
CDR3: CASRRIYEQYF

V: TRBV5-1
size: NA
D: TRBD2
J: TRBJ2-7
DNA: TGCGCCAGCAGCTTCGCTAGCGGGGGTTCCTCCTACGAGCAGTACTTC
CDR3: CASSFASGGSSYEQYF

V: TRBV30
size: NA
D: NA
J: TRBJ1-5
DNA: TGTGCCTGGAGTCAAGGGGGGTATAGCAATCAGCCCCAGCATTTT
CDR3: CAWSQGGYSNQPQHF

V: TRBV27
size: NA
D: TRBD1
J: TRBJ2-7
DNA: TGTGCCAGCAGTCCCGGGACAGCTCTCGACGAGCAGTACTTC
CDR3: CASSPGTALDEQYF

V: TRBV24-1
size: NA
D: TRBD1
J: TRBJ2-7
DNA: TGTGCCACCAGTGATGGGGGGACAGGGGCGAGCGAGCAGTACTTC
CDR3: CATSDGGTGASEQYF